The 30 T cell receptor beta chains below were found in one sample sequenced in a study of human T cells and chemical hapten exposure. Via MiXCR, TCRdb re-called the 5' RACE reads, giving one row per CDR3 protein. The sample lists 110,000 or so distinct CDR3 sequences; approximately 20% were seen once. Researchers extracted total RNA from unfractionated whole blood. The receptors were sampled from a human donor in good health.

The table lists this clonotype with many counts. The J gene is TRBJ1-4, the V gene TRBV29-1; no reliable D call. V gave up 4 bases and J gave up 2 bases, with 8 bases separating them. Germline V gene sequence: CDR1 SQVTM, CDR2 ANQGSEA. This CDR3 is built from 13 residues. CDR3 coding DNA: TGCAGCGTTGCGCAGGATACTAATGAAAAACTGTTTTTT. Its protein product is CSVAQDTNEKLFF.

In this sample, this clonotype turned up a few times. This sequence joins TRBV27 and TRBJ1-5, with 8 bases that match TRBD1. The CDR3 loop spans 17 amino acids. Germline V gene data show CDR1 as MNHEY and CDR2 as SMNVEV (reference sequence). The junction had 11 bases not matched to a gene; V was cut back by 5 bases and J by 2 bases. The CDR3 reads CASSLLQGAVRNQPQHF. The CDR3 DNA reads as TGTGCCAGCAGTCTACTTCAGGGGGCGGTTCGCAATCAGCCCCAGCATTTT.

The table lists this clonotype with a few counts. The gene calls are TRBV29-1 and TRBJ2-3; 10 bases are shared with TRBD2. With V trimmed by 2 bases and J by 2 bases, 4 bases remained unmatched. CDR1 is SQVTM and CDR2 is ANQGSEA in the germline V gene. This CDR3 is 15 amino acids long. The chain's CDR3 is CSVEYSGGSTDTQYF. The DNA for the CDR3 is TGCAGCGTTGAATATAGCGGGGGGTCCACAGATACGCAGTATTTT.

Ten or more counts support this clonotype. The V and J genes are TRBV7-2 and TRBJ2-1; 8 bases align to TRBD2. Germline CDR1 and CDR2: SGHTA and FQGNSA. V lost 5 bases to trimming and J lost 8 bases; unmatched junction nucleotides: 11. The length of the CDR3 is 15 residues. CDR3 protein: CASSPTSGPHHEQFF. CDR3 nucleotides: TGTGCCAGCAGCCCCACTAGCGGACCCCATCATGAGCAGTTCTTC.

The chain combines TRBV5-6 with TRBJ2-7; 12 positions match TRBD2. The CDR3 loop spans 15 amino acids. Germline assignment: CDR1 SGHDT and CDR2 YYEEEE. Trimming cost V 2 bases and J 7 bases; bases outside gene matches: 7. The CDR3, as DNA: TGTGCCAGCAGCTTCCGGACTAGCGGGAAGTGGGAGCAGTACTTC. Residues: CASSFRTSGKWEQYF.

V usage is TRBV20-1 and J usage is TRBJ2-3; D may correspond to TRBD1 or TRBD2 (6 bases each). Germline loops: CDR1 DFQATT, CDR2 SNEGSKA (reference sequence). CDR3 size: 15 residues. The CDR3 region is CSLHRGGQSTDTQYF. The DNA for the CDR3 is TGCAGCCTCCATCGGGGAGGACAGTCCACAGATACGCAGTATTTT.

This clonotype was picked up a small number of times. This chain connects TRBV30 to TRBJ2-1; maybe TRBD2 (6 bases). CDR1 is GTSNPN and CDR2 is SVGIG in the germline V gene (reference sequence). The CDR3 has 14 amino acids. V shed 3 bases and J shed 9 bases, with 18 bases lying between them. In DNA form, the CDR3 reads TGTGCCTGGAGCCCTCTCTCCTTGGGGGGTGAGCAGTTCTTC. This gives the protein CAWSPLSLGGEQFF.

This sequence joins TRBV5-1 and TRBJ2-3, with 11 bases lining up with TRBD2. The V and J ends lost 5 bases and 2 bases, in that order; junction bases with no gene match: 7. Looked up from germline, CDR1 is SGHRS and CDR2 is YFSETQ. CDR3 length: 16 residues. CDR3 in amino acids: CASRLGTSGATDTQYF. In nucleotides, the CDR3 is TGCGCCAGCAGGCTCGGGACTAGCGGAGCCACAGATACGCAGTATTTT.

The V call is TRBV6-5, the J call TRBJ2-7; TRBD2 matches 11 bases. J was trimmed by 6 bases and V by 0 bases; bases with no gene match: 7. The CDR3 runs to 16 residues. Germline CDR1 is MNHEY and CDR2 is SVGAGI. The CDR3 coding sequence is TGTGCCAGCAGTTACTCGATTAGCGGGAGGGCCTTCGAGCAGTACTTC. This sequence encodes CASSYSISGRAFEQYF.

This clonotype was detected only a few times. The chain is built from TRBV3-1 and TRBJ1-4; 7 nucleotides agree with TRBD1. Germline CDR1 reads LGHDT; CDR2 reads YNNKEL (reference sequence). J was trimmed by 0 bases and V by 2 bases; bases with no gene match: 18. The CDR3 length is 21 residues. CDR3: CASSQYLMRGGAESTNEKLFF. Written as DNA, the CDR3 is TGTGCCAGCAGCCAATATTTAATGCGAGGGGGCGCGGAGTCAACTAATGAAAAACTGTTTTTT.

The V call is TRBV13, the J call TRBJ1-6; a possible D gene is TRBD1 (6 bases). The CDR3 is 15 amino acids. V dropped 6 bases and J dropped 7 bases, with 16 bases sitting between them. Germline CDR1 and CDR2: PRHDT and FYEKMQ (reference sequence). CDR3 sequence: CASSYTGQGNSPLHF. The CDR3 DNA follows: TGTGCCAGCAGTTATACCGGGCAGGGGAATTCACCCCTCCACTTT.

This clonotype was found a few times. V and J are TRBV29-1 and TRBJ1-1; tentative D call: TRBD1 (6 bases). The CDR3 consists of 15 residues. The germline gives CDR1 SQVTM, CDR2 ANQGSEA. The germline V and J ends were trimmed by 6 bases and 0 bases, with 17 bases remaining between them. DNA of the CDR3: TGCAGCGTCCAGGACAGCACCAGACTGAACACTGAAGCTTTCTTT. The encoded protein is CSVQDSTRLNTEAFF.

This clonotype was seen a few times. The rearrangement links TRBV29-1 to TRBJ1-1; 10 bases are shared with TRBD1. V shed 6 bases and J 5 bases; nucleotides not matched to a gene: 9. The CDR3 consists of 14 residues. The germline V gene has CDR1 SQVTM and CDR2 ANQGSEA. CDR3 loop: CSVPQGQGGTEAFF. CDR3 bases: TGCAGCGTCCCCCAAGGACAGGGGGGAACTGAAGCTTTCTTT.

This clonotype was found a few times. The genes are TRBV19 and TRBJ2-2; D unclear. Germline V gene sequence: CDR1 LNHDA, CDR2 SQIVND (reference sequence). The CDR3 runs to 14 residues. Trimming took off 7 bases at V and 1 base at J, with 10 bases between the two ends. For the CDR3, the DNA is TGTGCCAGTACCGCCCAGGAGAACACCGGGGAGCTGTTTTTT. Translated: CASTAQENTGELFF.

This chain connects TRBV28 to TRBJ2-7; no clear D. Trimming took 8 bases from V and 3 from J, leaving 14 bases between them. CDR1 and CDR2 (germline): MDHEN, SYDVKM. There are 13 residues in the CDR3. The CDR3 nucleotides read TGTGCCAGCCGGGCTCCGGGCGACTACGAGCAGTACTTC. Protein sequence: CASRAPGDYEQYF.

The V call is TRBV29-1, the J call TRBJ1-4; 12 bases fit TRBD1. The V gene end was trimmed by 7 bases and the J gene end by 5 bases; junction bases not matched to a gene: 8. The germline gives CDR1 SQVTM, CDR2 ANQGSEA. CDR3 size: 15 residues. CDR3 coding DNA: TGCAGCGCATCCGGGACAGGGGGCCCAAATGAAAAACTGTTTTTT. Residues: CSASGTGGPNEKLFF.

This clonotype was found many times. The chain combines TRBV5-8 with TRBJ1-5; 7 bases fit TRBD1. V dropped 4 bases and J dropped 2; count of bases not matched to a gene: 6. Looked up from germline, CDR1 is SGHTS and CDR2 is YDEGEE. This CDR3 spans 15 amino acids. DNA of the CDR3: TGTGCCAGCAGCGGAAGACAGGGCGGCAATCAGCCCCAGCATTTT. Its translation: CASSGRQGGNQPQHF.

This clonotype has only a few counts. The chain employs TRBV20-1 and TRBJ1-6; a possible D gene is TRBD1 (6 bases). CDR1 is DFQATT and CDR2 is SNEGSKA in the germline V gene (reference sequence). The CDR3 is made up of 18 amino acids. Trimming left V 2 bases short and J 0 bases short, with 17 bases between. Here the CDR3 reads CSARLLGQRSSYNSPLHF. CDR3 DNA: TGCAGTGCTAGATTACTAGGACAGAGAAGCTCCTATAATTCACCCCTCCACTTT.

This clonotype was seen a few times. This sequence joins TRBV30 and TRBJ2-1; D gene uncertain. Deletions cut 3 bases from V and 4 bases from J, with 10 bases between. The CDR3 is 13 residues long. Germline lookup yields CDR1 GTSNPN and CDR2 SVGIG (reference sequence). In DNA form, the CDR3 reads TGTGCCTGGAGAGCGCTAACGTACAATGAGCAGTTCTTC. Translated: CAWRALTYNEQFF.

The table lists this clonotype with a few counts. V gene TRBV6-5 combines with J gene TRBJ2-3; TRBD2 matches at 11 bases. V shed 4 bases, J shed 5 bases, and the junction held 8 bases outside the gene matches. Germline CDR1 reads MNHEY; CDR2 reads SVGAGI. There are 16 residues in the CDR3. The CDR3 spells CASSSPTSGTIDTQYF. CDR3 coding DNA: TGTGCCAGCAGTTCCCCGACTAGCGGGACAATAGATACGCAGTATTTT.

This chain's CDR3 is CASRPKGQGAYEQYF. The CDR3 DNA reads as TGTGCCAGCAGACCAAAGGGACAGGGGGCTTACGAGCAGTACTTC. The rearrangement uses TRBV27 and TRBJ2-7, with 12 bases matching TRBD1. The CDR3 totals 15 residues. The trim removed 6 bases at V and 4 bases at J, leaving 7 bases unmatched. The V gene's germline CDR1 is MNHEY and CDR2 SMNVEV (reference sequence).

This rearrangement joins TRBV25-1 to TRBJ1-2; 7 bases are a match to TRBD1. The germline gives CDR1 MGHDK, CDR2 SYGVNS. J gave up 3 bases and V 4 bases, and 5 bases lay outside the gene matches. CDR3 length: 14 residues. DNA of the CDR3: TGTGCCAGCAGTGGACAGGGTTCCTACTATGGCTACACCTTC. Residues: CASSGQGSYYGYTF.

This clonotype was counted between two and nine times. The V call is TRBV5-1, the J call TRBJ2-7, with 11 bases aligning to TRBD2. The trim removed 0 bases at V and 3 bases at J, leaving 5 bases unmatched. The CDR3 loop spans 16 amino acids. Per the germline V gene, CDR1 is SGHRS and CDR2 is YFSETQ. This CDR3 is CASSLEGTSGVYEQYF. The CDR3 bases are TGCGCCAGCAGCTTGGAGGGGACTAGCGGAGTCTACGAGCAGTACTTC.

The chain links TRBV14 to TRBJ2-3; D gene unclear. V was cut by 4 bases and J by 10 bases, with 18 bases left in between. The CDR3 runs 14 residues. Germline V gene lookup returns CDR1 SGHDN and CDR2 FVKESK. CDR3 amino acids: CASSLAGPPRAQYF. In DNA, the CDR3 is TGTGCCAGCAGCCTCGCCGGGCCCCCCAGAGCGCAGTATTTT.

The rearrangement joins TRBV11-1 to TRBJ1-6; D gene unclear. With 0 bases removed from V and 9 bases from J, the gap between germline ends came to 9 bases. CDR1 and CDR2 from the germline V gene are SGHAT and FQDESV (reference sequence). The CDR3 has 14 amino acids. CDR3 DNA sequence: TGTGCCAGCAGCTTAGCTTCTCGACGTTCACCCCTCCACTTT. Amino acids: CASSLASRRSPLHF.

The gene calls are TRBV12-3 or TRBV12-4 and TRBJ2-3, with D maybe TRBD1 (6 bases). The CDR3 consists of 14 residues. The V gene lost 7 bases and the J gene lost 1 base, with 12 bases spanning the gap. The DNA for the CDR3 is TGTGCCAGCAAGGGGGTTTTGGGCACAGATACGCAGTATTTT. Encoded protein: CASKGVLGTDTQYF.

The chain recombines TRBV20-1 with TRBJ2-7; 8 bases agree with TRBD2. The J segment lost 5 bases and the V segment lost 3 bases, leaving 6 bases of the junction unmatched. The germline gives CDR1 DFQATT, CDR2 SNEGSKA (reference sequence). The CDR3 is made up of 13 amino acids. The CDR3 DNA follows: TGCAGTGCTAGTATCGGACTAGCCGACGAGCAGTACTTC. Translated, it gives CSASIGLADEQYF.

The gene calls are TRBV28 and TRBJ2-7; a weak D match, TRBD1 (5 bases). V shed 5 bases and J shed 2 bases, with 10 bases lying between them. Germline CDR1 reads MDHEN; CDR2 reads SYDVKM. CDR3 length: 13 amino acids. Here the CDR3 reads CASSLDRAYEQYF. DNA for the CDR3: TGTGCCAGCAGTCTAGACAGAGCCTACGAGCAGTACTTC.

The V gene is TRBV14, the J gene TRBJ2-2; 11 bases line up with TRBD2. The V and J ends lost 5 bases and 6 bases, in that order; junction bases with no gene match: 14. CDR3 length equals 18 residues. CDR1 is SGHDN, CDR2 FVKESK, per germline. The DNA of the CDR3 is TGTGCCAGCAGCTCCCTCAGGCTAGCGGGAGGTGCCGCCGGGGAGCTGTTTTTT. It specifies CASSSLRLAGGAAGELFF.

This clonotype was found a few times. The chain employs TRBV6-1 and TRBJ1-1; possibly TRBD1 for D (6 bases). V lost 4 bases to trimming and J lost 0 bases, with 9 bases between them. Germline CDR1 MNHNS, CDR2 SASEGT. The length of the CDR3 is 14 residues. The CDR3: CASSGHRVNTEAFF. The CDR3 coding sequence is TGTGCCAGCAGTGGACACAGGGTGAACACTGAAGCTTTCTTT.